Sequencing of this TCR beta chain was carried out in a study of CD8 T cells in ankylosing spondylitis. Findings of the study overall: As reported, disease-linked clones showed significant enrichment in matched ankylosing spondylitis synovial fluid. Characteristic, it appeared, of ankylosing spondylitis blood was a TCR beta motif of several highly homologous variants. In the blood and synovial fluid of reactive arthritis, some motif variants had been previously reported.

This clonotype has at least ten counts. Its antigen is not known. The CDR3 totals 15 residues. CDR1 and CDR2 (germline): SGDLS, YYNGEE. Between the trimmed V and J ends, which lost 4 bases and 1 base, there was a span of 14 bases. Library preparation for TCR beta used quantitative 5'-RACE with molecular barcodes. TCRdb re-derived calls from the 5' RACE reads in MiXCR, one entry per CDR3 protein. The repertoire holds about 39,000 distinct CDR3 sequences, with less than 4% as singletons. The sample taken for sequencing was blood, either unsorted or a sorted T cell fraction (not recorded which). The rearrangement links TRBV9 to TRBJ1-1, with D perhaps TRBD1 (6 bases). The clonotype was recovered from a male donor with ankylosing spondylitis or in good health (not recorded which). For the CDR3, the DNA is TGTGCCAGCAGCCCGGGGGGGCAGTCGAACACTGAAGCTTTCTTT. Residues: CASSPGGQSNTEAFF.